These 18 T cell receptor beta chains were all obtained from the same sample, sequenced in a study of regulatory T cells in long-lasting Graves disease. The authors built TCR beta libraries using iRepertoire HTBI primers and Arm-PCR of CDR3 regions. MiXCR, applied by TCRdb to the multiplex PCR reads, yields one record per CDR3 protein. The sample yields 350,000 to 450,000 distinct CDR3 sequences, roughly 23% seen once. Time point denoted: persistent/refractory GD, antithyroid drugs over 5 years with positive TRAb. TCR sequences were obtained from RNA taken from PBMCs. This material consisted of peripheral blood mononuclear cells (PBMCs), taken when the disease was refractory, from a patient treated with antithyroid drugs. The receptors derive from a woman in her thirties or forties with Graves disease.

This chain uses TRBV10-2 with TRBJ1-3, with unresolved D. Trimming left V 7 bases short and J 0 bases short, with 7 bases between. In germline, CDR1 is WSHSY, CDR2 SAAADI. The CDR3 extends over 13 amino acids. The CDR3 DNA reads as TGCGCCAGCACCGGGTTCTCTGGAAACACCATATATTTT. Translating gives CASTGFSGNTIYF.

V gene TRBV5-5 combines with J gene TRBJ1-1, with 9 bases aligning to TRBD1. The CDR3 length is 15 residues. Germline assignment: CDR1 SGHKS and CDR2 YYEKEE (reference sequence). The trim removed 3 bases at V and 2 bases at J, leaving 5 bases unmatched. CDR3: CASSYYTGGNTEAFF. Written as DNA, the CDR3 is TGTGCCAGCAGCTATTATACAGGGGGCAACACTGAAGCTTTCTTT.

This clonotype was seen a handful of times. The chain has TRBV5-1 and TRBJ1-6; D ambiguous. This CDR3 comprises 15 residues. Looked up from germline, CDR1 is SGHRS and CDR2 is YFSETQ. Trimming cost V 4 bases and J 9 bases, with 17 bases left between them. CDR3 region: CASSPSAGRVSPLHF. The CDR3 DNA reads TGCGCCAGCAGCCCTTCGGCCGGGCGGGTTTCACCCCTCCACTTT.

This clonotype was observed a few times. A clone one base away is much larger, so this may be a read error. The CDR3 is CASSPRDRTAGELFF. The CDR3 region has the DNA TGTGCCAGCAGTCCCCGGGACAGGACGGCCGGGGAGCTGTTTTTT. The rearrangement links TRBV28 to TRBJ2-2; 8 positions agree with TRBD1. The CDR3 is 15 amino acids. With V trimmed by 5 bases and J by 6 bases, 8 bases remained unmatched. CDR1 MDHEN and CDR2 SYDVKM come from the germline V gene.

This clonotype occurred many times. The rearrangement uses TRBV3-1 and TRBJ1-1, with D maybe TRBD1 (5 bases). Germline assignment: CDR1 LGHDT and CDR2 YNNKEL (reference sequence). V was shortened by 2 bases and J by 4 bases, with 11 bases between the two germline ends. CDR3 length: 14 residues. The chain's CDR3 is CASSQQGTTTEAFF. The DNA of the CDR3 is TGTGCCAGCAGCCAACAGGGAACCACCACTGAAGCTTTCTTT.

V gene TRBV10-3 combines with J gene TRBJ2-2, with D possibly being TRBD2 (6 bases). CDR1 and CDR2 from the germline V gene are ENHRY and SYGVKD. Trimming removed 2 bases from V and 5 bases from J, with 15 bases in between. The CDR3 totals 16 residues. The CDR3 protein is CAISEGAREETGELFF. The CDR3 coding sequence is TGTGCCATCAGTGAGGGGGCTAGGGAGGAAACCGGGGAGCTGTTTTTT.

This clonotype came up many times. The germline gene is not matched at one end of the junction; a read error may be the cause. The V call is TRBV6-1, the J call TRBJ2-5; D not resolved. Germline V gene lookup returns CDR1 MNHNS and CDR2 SASEGT. CDR3 length: 11 residues. In DNA, the CDR3 is TGCGCCAGCAGTGATTCGGAGACCCAGTACTTC. Amino acids: CASSDSETQYF.

This clonotype has just a few counts. The V gene is TRBV27, the J gene TRBJ1-5; D possibly corresponds to TRBD1 (6 bases). The germline V and J ends were trimmed by 2 bases and 6 bases, with 17 bases remaining between them. This CDR3 spans 16 amino acids. In germline, CDR1 is MNHEY, CDR2 SMNVEV (reference sequence). CDR3 sequence reads: CASSLGGGGGIQPQHF. CDR3 bases: TGTGCCAGCAGTTTAGGGGGAGGGGGAGGAATTCAGCCCCAGCATTTT.

Of note for this clonotype: A much larger clone is a single base away; this may be a read error. This chain joins TRBV20-1 and TRBJ1-5; TRBD1 is a possible D gene (6 bases). This CDR3 has 15 amino acids. Looked up from germline, CDR1 is DFQATT and CDR2 is SNEGSKA (reference sequence). The V end lost 0 bases, the J end lost 5 bases, and 14 bases lay between the germline ends. CDR3 sequence (DNA): TGCAGTGCTAGAGATCGGCAGGGGATAGATCAGCCCCAGCATTTT. Protein product: CSARDRQGIDQPQHF.

The table lists this clonotype with a few counts. The chain has TRBV20-1 and TRBJ2-7; 8 nucleotides agree with TRBD1. The CDR3 loop spans 14 amino acids. With 2 bases clipped from V and 2 bases from J, the junction kept 5 bases outside the gene matches. Germline loops: CDR1 DFQATT, CDR2 SNEGSKA (reference sequence). The CDR3 nucleotides read TGCAGTGCTAGATCGGACAGGGTGGCCTACGAGCAGTACTTC. Translating gives CSARSDRVAYEQYF.

The chain is built from TRBV19 and TRBJ1-1; D not resolved. CDR3 length: 17 residues. Germline V gives CDR1 LNHDA, CDR2 SQIVND (reference sequence). Deletions cut 0 bases from V and 0 bases from J, with 14 bases between. CDR3 sequence reads: CASSIEVDGFMNTEAFF. Here the CDR3 DNA reads TGTGCCAGTAGTATAGAGGTCGACGGTTTCATGAACACTGAAGCTTTCTTT.

V usage is TRBV5-6 and J usage is TRBJ2-7, with D perhaps TRBD1 or TRBD2 (5 bases each). From germline, CDR1 is SGHDT and CDR2 YYEEEE. V lost 5 bases and J lost 5, with 17 bases in between. CDR3 length: 14 amino acids. The CDR3 coding sequence is TGTGCCAGCAGTCAGGGACCGGTGGTCAACGAGCAGTACTTC. Translation gives CASSQGPVVNEQYF.

In this sample, this clonotype turned up a few times. CDR3 sequence reads: CATSDFQGHLTFGDTQYF. The CDR3, as DNA: TGTGCCACCAGTGATTTTCAGGGACACCTAACCTTTGGAGATACGCAGTATTTT. The chain joins TRBV24-1 to TRBJ2-3; tentative D call: TRBD1 (6 bases). The ends were cut back, 1 base at V and 5 bases at J, with 21 bases in the middle. The CDR3 has 18 residues. Germline lookup yields CDR1 KGHDR and CDR2 SFDVKD.

As regards this clonotype: The likely explanation is a read error, given a far larger clone one base away. The rearrangement links TRBV6-2 or TRBV6-3 to TRBJ2-5; 10 bases map to TRBD2. The germline gives CDR1 MNHEY, CDR2 SVGEGT. V lost 8 bases and J lost 5; bases outside the gene matches: 14. The CDR3 has 16 residues. The CDR3 spells CASGLSSGRSYETQYF. DNA for the CDR3: TGTGCCAGCGGTCTATCTAGCGGGAGAAGCTATGAGACCCAGTACTTC.

This clonotype was seen many times. The chain has TRBV7-8 and TRBJ2-7; TRBD1 is a possible D gene (6 bases). CDR3 length: 14 residues. Looked up from germline, CDR1 is SGHVS and CDR2 is FQNEAQ. Trimming pared 5 bases from V and 3 bases from J, leaving 14 bases between. The CDR3 DNA is TGTGCCAGCAGCATACTTACAGGGATCTACGAGCAGTACTTC. Translating it yields CASSILTGIYEQYF.

The chain recombines TRBV5-1 with TRBJ2-7, with TRBD2 identical over 11 bases. The CDR3 consists of 19 residues. Per the germline V gene, CDR1 is SGHRS and CDR2 is YFSETQ. Germline trimming cut 1 base from V and 3 bases from J; bases unmatched to any gene: 15. The CDR3 here is CASSLPLAGDNGSRYEQYF. The CDR3 DNA reads as TGCGCCAGCAGCTTGCCACTAGCGGGAGATAACGGTTCACGCTACGAGCAGTACTTC.

This clonotype was seen at least ten times. The DNA of the CDR3 is TGTGCCAGCAGGGCCGGGACTAGCGCGTCCTACGAGCAGTACTTC. Protein: CASRAGTSASYEQYF. The chain joins TRBV2 to TRBJ2-7; 10 nucleotides line up with TRBD2. Trimming took 6 bases from V and 1 from J; bases not matched to a gene: 6. Germline V gene lookup returns CDR1 SNHLY and CDR2 FYNNEI. CDR3 size: 15 residues.

This clonotype was seen a handful of times. The chain is built from TRBV30 and TRBJ2-5; D possibly uses TRBD1 or TRBD2 (6 bases each). There are 14 residues in the CDR3. Germline V gene data show CDR1 as GTSNPN and CDR2 as SVGIG (reference sequence). Trimming took off 4 bases at V and 1 base at J, with 13 bases between the two ends. CDR3 region: CAWKGGGGQETQYF. The CDR3, as DNA: TGTGCCTGGAAAGGGGGAGGAGGCCAAGAGACCCAGTACTTC. Supplemented by reference TRBV30 and TRBJ2-5, the full variable domain reads SQTIHQWPATLVQPVGSPLSLECTVEGTSNPNLYWYRQAAGRGLQLLFYSVGIGQISSEVPQNLSASRPQDRQFILSSKKLLLSDSGFYLCAWKGGGGQETQYFGPGTRLLVL.